The 31 T cell receptor beta chains below come from one sample, sequenced in a study of cytomegalovirus exposure and HLA in healthy donors. The PCR contained 60 Vbeta and 13 Jbeta primers. Libraries were prepared by immunoSEQ multiplex PCR; TCRdb keeps only in-frame clonotypes and omits some of them. The sample lists roughly 180,000 clones, 75% occurring once. Sequences were obtained from PBMCs. The receptors originated from a woman aged 40-49 years in good health and CMV-seropositive.

The chain has TRBV5-1 and TRBJ2-5; tentative D call: TRBD2 (5 bases). CDR1 SGHRS and CDR2 YFSETQ come from the germline V gene. CDR3 size: 15 residues. Trimming pared 2 bases from V and 4 bases from J, leaving 15 bases between. The CDR3: CASSFAGGLGETQYF. The CDR3 DNA reads TGCGCCAGCAGCTTTGCCGGCGGGTTGGGAGAGACCCAGTACTTC. Complete variable domain (other parts from reference TRBV5-1 and TRBJ2-5): KAGVTQTPRYLIKTRGQQVTLSCSPISGHRSVSWYQQTPGQGLQFLFEYFSETQRNKGNFPGRFSGRQFSNSRSEMNVSTLELGDSALYLCASSFAGGLGETQYFGPGTRLLVL.

This chain connects TRBV5-1 to TRBJ2-3, with D unclear. The germline V gene has CDR1 SGHRS and CDR2 YFSETQ. Trimming took off 0 bases at V and 1 base at J, with 6 bases between the two ends. The CDR3 is 14 amino acids. DNA of the CDR3: TGCGCCAGCAGCTTGGTCACAGGCACAGATACGCAGTATTTT. It codes for CASSLVTGTDTQYF.

The genes are TRBV19 and TRBJ2-3; 10 bases match TRBD2. V lost 2 bases, J lost 2 bases, and 4 bases stayed unmatched. The CDR3 extends over 16 amino acids. Germline-derived CDR1 and CDR2 are LNHDA and SQIVND (reference sequence). In DNA, the CDR3 is TGTGCCAGTAGTATATCAGCGGGAGGGCCCACAGATACGCAGTATTTT. It yields the protein CASSISAGGPTDTQYF.

The CDR3 DNA reads TGTGCCAGCAGCTTACAAAGCGGGAGGATGGGGACAGATACGCAGTATTTT. Its protein product is CASSLQSGRMGTDTQYF. This chain uses TRBV7-2 with TRBJ2-3, with 9 bases that match TRBD2. CDR3 length: 17 amino acids. The trim removed 2 bases at V and 3 bases at J, leaving 9 bases unmatched. Germline V CDR1 and CDR2: SGHTA, FQGNSA.

Written as DNA, the CDR3 is TGTGCCAGCAGCTGGCTAGCAGACTCCTACAATGAGCAGTTCTTC. Amino acids: CASSWLADSYNEQFF. The genes are TRBV7-9 and TRBJ2-1; a weak D match, TRBD2 (5 bases). Germline V gives CDR1 SEHNR, CDR2 FQNEAQ (reference sequence). V lost 4 bases, J lost 0 bases, and 10 bases lay in between. The CDR3 has 15 residues.

The genes are TRBV25-1 and TRBJ2-7; 7 nucleotides align to TRBD1. This CDR3 spans 15 amino acids. Looked up from germline, CDR1 is MGHDK and CDR2 is SYGVNS. Trimming at V came to 3 bases and at J to 6 bases, leaving 11 bases not matched to a gene. This chain's CDR3 is CASSDPTGPPAEQYF. CDR3 nucleotides: TGTGCCAGCAGTGATCCGACAGGGCCCCCGGCCGAGCAGTACTTC.

V gene TRBV6-1 combines with J gene TRBJ2-5, with 10 bases matching TRBD1. CDR1 is MNHNS, CDR2 SASEGT, per germline. The junction had 10 bases not matched to a gene; V was cut back by 5 bases and J by 4 bases. The CDR3 runs to 16 residues. CDR3 sequence reads: CASSKGARTGGETQYF. The CDR3 DNA follows: TGTGCCAGCAGTAAAGGCGCGAGGACAGGGGGAGAGACCCAGTACTTC.

V and J are TRBV5-4 and TRBJ2-1; D gene uncertain. V was trimmed by 5 bases and J by 4 bases, leaving 10 bases between them. Looked up from germline, CDR1 is SGHNT and CDR2 is YYREEE (reference sequence). This CDR3 contains 13 residues. The CDR3 here is CASRPDSYNEQFF. CDR3 bases: TGTGCCAGCAGACCAGACTCATACAATGAGCAGTTCTTC. The variable domain in full, with the rest retrieved from reference TRBV5-4 and TRBJ2-1, is ETGVTQSPTHLIKTRGQQVTLRCSSQSGHNTVSWYQQALGQGPQFIFQYYREEENGRGNFPPRFSGLQFPNYSSELNVNALELDDSALYLCASRPDSYNEQFFGPGTRLTVL.

The chain is built from TRBV29-1 and TRBJ2-7; tentatively, D is TRBD1 (6 bases). Per germline, CDR1 SQVTM and CDR2 ANQGSEA. Trimming took 0 bases from V and 3 from J, leaving 9 bases between them. The CDR3 is made up of 13 amino acids. The CDR3 DNA is TGCAGCGTTGAAGATCAAGGGGGCTACGAGCAGTACTTC. This sequence encodes CSVEDQGGYEQYF.

V and J are TRBV7-2 and TRBJ2-7; D possibly corresponds to TRBD1 (6 bases). Germline V gene data show CDR1 as SGHTA and CDR2 as FQGNSA. The CDR3 sequence is 14 residues long. Trimming cost V 0 bases and J 1 base, with 7 bases left between them. The CDR3 bases are TGTGCCAGCAGCTTAGCCGGACAGTCCTACGAGCAGTACTTC. Translated: CASSLAGQSYEQYF.

The chain uses TRBV7-9 and TRBJ2-3, with D tentatively TRBD1 (6 bases). V lost 1 base, J lost 6 bases, and 17 bases lay in between. The CDR3 is 16 amino acids. The germline CDR1 and CDR2 sequences are SEHNR and FQNEAQ (reference sequence). CDR3 residues: CASSLGNRAYRDTQYF. The CDR3 region has the DNA TGTGCCAGCAGCTTAGGCAACAGGGCCTATAGGGATACGCAGTATTTT.

This chain joins TRBV6-1 and TRBJ1-5, with TRBD1 matching 7 bases. Germline CDR1 is MNHNS and CDR2 is SASEGT. V gave up 4 bases and J gave up 2 bases; unmatched junction bases: 8. The CDR3 is 16 residues long. DNA for the CDR3: TGTGCCAGCAGTGTTAAGAGGGGGCAGGGCAATCAGCCCCAGCATTTT. This gives the protein CASSVKRGQGNQPQHF.

This chain joins TRBV7-9 and TRBJ2-7; a weak D match, TRBD1 (9 bases). The V gene's germline CDR1 is SEHNR and CDR2 FQNEAQ (reference sequence). Trimming stripped 5 bases from V and 4 bases from J, with 18 bases between. This CDR3 is 15 amino acids long. CDR3 DNA: TGTGCCAGCAGCCGGGGGGGACAGGGTTATTACGAGCAGTACTTC. Its translation is CASSRGGQGYYEQYF. Looking up the rest from reference TRBV7-9 and TRBJ2-7 gives the full variable domain: DTGVSQNPRHKITKRGQNVTFRCDPISEHNRLYWYRQTLGQGPEFLTYFQNEAQLEKSRLLSDRFSAERPKGSFSTLEIQRTEQGDSAMYLCASSRGGQGYYEQYFGPGTRLTVT.

The rearrangement links TRBV19 to TRBJ2-7; 10 nucleotides agree with TRBD1. Trimming took 5 bases from V and 3 from J; bases not matched to a gene: 7. The CDR3 runs 15 residues. Looked up from germline, CDR1 is LNHDA and CDR2 is SQIVND (reference sequence). CDR3 residues: CASSFTTGGVYEQYF. The CDR3 DNA follows: TGTGCCAGTAGTTTCACGACAGGGGGCGTCTACGAGCAGTACTTC.

The rearrangement uses TRBV5-4 and TRBJ2-5; 10 bases align to TRBD1. Trimming took 4 bases from V and 3 from J; bases not matched to a gene: 6. The CDR3 is 15 amino acids. Germline assignment: CDR1 SGHNT and CDR2 YYREEE (reference sequence). The CDR3 nucleotides read TGTGCCAGCAGCAGGGGGGACAGGGGAAAAGAGACCCAGTACTTC. It is translated as CASSRGDRGKETQYF.

This rearrangement joins TRBV5-1 to TRBJ1-2; the D is unclear. Trimming stripped 0 bases from V and 4 bases from J, with 10 bases between. This CDR3 comprises 14 residues. Germline assignment: CDR1 SGHRS and CDR2 YFSETQ. The CDR3: CASSLDPTGYGYTF. CDR3 bases: TGCGCCAGCAGCTTGGACCCGACGGGCTATGGCTACACCTTC.

The chain has TRBV27 and TRBJ2-6, with D perhaps TRBD1 (5 bases). CDR1 is MNHEY, CDR2 SMNVEV, per germline (reference sequence). This CDR3 contains 16 residues. V lost 6 bases and J 2 bases, leaving 14 bases between the germline ends. The CDR3 loop reads CASSTRTSPGANVLTF. Written as DNA, the CDR3 is TGTGCCAGCAGCACACGGACATCCCCTGGGGCCAACGTCCTGACTTTC.

This clone was recorded once. The chain joins TRBV6-5 to TRBJ1-2; D not certain. Trimming left V 6 bases short and J 1 base short, with 9 bases between. Germline V CDR1 and CDR2: MNHEY, SVGAGI. The CDR3 contains 13 residues. The CDR3 loop is CASRSSGNYGYTF. CDR3 coding DNA: TGTGCCAGCAGGTCCTCCGGTAACTATGGCTACACCTTC.

The chain is built from TRBV28 and TRBJ1-4, with 7 nucleotides matching TRBD1. V shed 8 bases, J shed 5 bases, and the junction held 8 bases outside the gene matches. The length of the CDR3 is 14 residues. Germline V gene sequence: CDR1 MDHEN, CDR2 SYDVKM. Here the CDR3 reads CASSQGGRNEKLFF. The DNA of the CDR3 is TGTGCCAGCTCTCAGGGGGGAAGGAATGAAAAACTGTTTTTT.

The V call is TRBV11-2, the J call TRBJ2-2; the D gene is possibly TRBD2 (7 bases). Germline CDR1 reads SGHAT; CDR2 reads FQNNGV. Trimming left V 0 bases short and J 1 base short, with 15 bases between. This CDR3 comprises 18 residues. In DNA, the CDR3 is TGTGCCAGCAGCTTAGATCGAGGGGGGGCTCAGAACACCGGGGAGCTGTTTTTT. This sequence encodes CASSLDRGGAQNTGELFF.

The chain combines TRBV10-3 with TRBJ1-2; a possible D gene is TRBD1 (6 bases). Germline V gene lookup returns CDR1 ENHRY and CDR2 SYGVKD. Trimming shortened V by 6 bases and J by 2 bases, and 13 bases separated the two germline ends. This CDR3 contains 14 residues. This chain's CDR3 is CAIRKITGNYGYTF. CDR3 coding DNA: TGTGCCATCAGGAAAATAACAGGGAACTATGGCTACACCTTC.

This chain links TRBV19 with TRBJ1-5; TRBD1 is a possible D gene (5 bases). There are 12 residues in the CDR3. Germline V gene lookup returns CDR1 LNHDA and CDR2 SQIVND (reference sequence). Trimming shortened V by 6 bases and J by 6 bases, and 9 bases separated the two germline ends. The CDR3 DNA sequence: TGTGCCAGTAGCATCCAGGGTCAGCCCCAGCATTTT. Protein sequence: CASSIQGQPQHF.

This clone was recorded a few times. V usage is TRBV6-4 and J usage is TRBJ2-3, with TRBD2 matching over 7 bases. There are 13 residues in the CDR3. V lost 5 bases, J lost 6 bases, and 5 bases stayed unmatched. Germline V gene data show CDR1 as MRHNA and CDR2 as SNTAGT. CDR3 bases: TGTGCCAGCAGTCTCACTAGCGAGGATACGCAGTATTTT. This encodes CASSLTSEDTQYF.

The chain links TRBV30 to TRBJ1-5; possibly TRBD1 for D (5 bases). The CDR3 contains 14 residues. The V and J ends lost 7 bases and 9 bases respectively, with 22 bases between them. Germline V gene sequence: CDR1 GTSNPN, CDR2 SVGIG (reference sequence). In nucleotides, the CDR3 is TGTGCCTCGGATGGGGCTGGGGGGGGTCGGCCCCAGCATTTT. Translated, it gives CASDGAGGGRPQHF.

The sample holds one count of this clone. This chain joins TRBV28 and TRBJ2-4; 7 nucleotides match TRBD1. J lost 0 bases, V lost 0 bases, and 5 bases had no gene match. Germline CDR1 MDHEN, CDR2 SYDVKM. The CDR3 covers 17 residues. CDR3 amino acids: CASSLWGQGVAKNIQYF. The DNA of the CDR3 is TGTGCCAGCAGTTTATGGGGTCAGGGGGTAGCCAAAAACATTCAGTACTTC.

The V call is TRBV5-5, the J call TRBJ2-3; 10 positions match TRBD2. Losses at the gene ends were 5 bases for V and 0 bases for J; bases not matched to a gene: 9. The CDR3 length is 17 residues. Germline loops: CDR1 SGHKS, CDR2 YYEKEE (reference sequence). The CDR3 DNA reads as TGTGCCAGCAGTTCACGGGGGACTAGCGTCAGCACAGATACGCAGTATTTT. It translates to CASSSRGTSVSTDTQYF.

This sequence joins TRBV5-1 and TRBJ2-7; tentative D call: TRBD2 (6 bases). The CDR3 is made up of 15 amino acids. V lost 0 bases and J lost 6, with 16 bases in between. Per germline, CDR1 SGHRS and CDR2 YFSETQ. CDR3 nucleotides: TGCGCCAGCAGCTTGGCCATTTTGGGCGGGGTCGAGCAGTACTTC. Translation gives CASSLAILGGVEQYF.

The rearrangement uses TRBV5-1 and TRBJ2-1; TRBD1 agrees at 9 bases. V gave up 4 bases and J gave up 9 bases; unmatched junction bases: 8. From germline, CDR1 is SGHRS and CDR2 YFSETQ. This CDR3 region has 14 residues. The CDR3 nucleotides are TGCGCCAGCAGCACCCGACAGGGGGGGGGTGAGCAGTTCTTC. Its protein is CASSTRQGGGEQFF.

The CDR3 nucleotides are TGTGCCAGCAGTGAAGGGTCAGTCTTTGGCTACACCTTC. This encodes CASSEGSVFGYTF. This sequence joins TRBV2 and TRBJ1-2; D call uncertain. The germline V and J ends were trimmed by 1 base and 7 bases, with 10 bases remaining between them. The CDR3 has 13 amino acids. Looked up from germline, CDR1 is SNHLY and CDR2 is FYNNEI. The full variable domain, its missing parts supplied by reference TRBV2 and TRBJ1-2, is EPEVTQTPSHQVTQMGQEVILRCVPISNHLYFYWYRQILGQKVEFLVSFYNNEISEKSEIFDDQFSVERPDGSNFTLKIRSTKLEDSAMYFCASSEGSVFGYTFGSGTRLTVV.

The chain carries TRBV4-3 and TRBJ2-1, with TRBD2 matching over 9 bases. This CDR3 is built from 15 residues. Germline CDR1 is LGHNA and CDR2 is YSLEER. Trimming took 1 base from V and 3 from J; bases not matched to a gene: 1. The CDR3 loop reads CASSQASGIYNEQFF. The CDR3 DNA reads as TGCGCCAGCAGCCAAGCTAGCGGGATCTACAATGAGCAGTTCTTC.

The rearrangement links TRBV7-9 to TRBJ2-3; D not certain. The V gene's germline CDR1 is SEHNR and CDR2 FQNEAQ (reference sequence). There are 13 residues in the CDR3. Trimming removed 3 bases at V and 3 bases at J, with 7 bases between. Written as DNA, the CDR3 is TGTGCCAGCAGCTTTTCGGGTACAGATACGCAGTATTTT. Residues: CASSFSGTDTQYF.